The rows below give T cell receptor beta chains drawn from one sample of a study of blood T cell repertoires in COVID-19. Sequencing was performed with immunoSEQ multiplex PCR; in TCRdb, only in-frame clones are kept and a portion is missing. The sample contains some 130,000 clones, more than 75% of which appear only once. What was sequenced was peripheral blood. Receptors were obtained from a woman aged 65 to 85 with COVID-19, enrolled during active disease. Each CDR3 is given with its conserved first and last residue.

j_call v_call cdr3_aa
TRBJ2-7 TRBV30 CAWAGGNVPYEQYF
TRBJ2-6 TRBV29-1 CSVHSSGANVLTF
TRBJ1-1 TRBV5-6 CASTRDRGVTEAFF
TRBJ1-1 TRBV19 CASSIERTGRAPGTEAFF
TRBJ1-2 TRBV5-4 CASSPQGPDYGYTF
TRBJ2-5 TRBV5-6 CASSFGETQYF
TRBJ1-1 TRBV10-1 CASSPTVNTEAFF
TRBJ1-6 TRBV6-5 CASTETATSYSPLHF
TRBJ1-5 TRBV6-1 CASSEGGGDQPQHF
TRBJ2-7 TRBV5-6 CASRQGQGFAYEQYF
TRBJ1-1 TRBV19 CASSTTANTEAFF
TRBJ2-1 TRBV7-9 CASNPTPSGGASYNEQFF
TRBJ1-4 TRBV19 CASGPGTSTYEKLFF
TRBJ2-7 TRBV6-5 CASEGTGGKSYEQYF
TRBJ2-3 TRBV19 CASSELADSTDTQYF
TRBJ2-7 TRBV15 CATSPRQGFSYEQYF
TRBJ2-2 TRBV10-3 CAISEGRGVNTGELFF
TRBJ1-1 TRBV5-1 CASSTAPRDTTEAFF
TRBJ1-5 TRBV7-9 CASSFGQGAKQPQHF
TRBJ1-1 TRBV7-9 CASSPRTDMNTEAFF
TRBJ1-5 TRBV21-1 CASEDGNQPQHF
TRBJ1-2 TRBV28 CASSVALLANYGYTF
TRBJ1-1 TRBV18 CASSPRAGFDTEAFF
TRBJ1-5 TRBV7-8 CASSLGRINQPQHF
TRBJ2-1 TRBV5-4 CASSFAGTGNNEQFF
TRBJ1-1 TRBV7-9 CASSLETGGQEAFF
TRBJ1-2 TRBV28 CASSLGGYYGYTF
TRBJ1-2 TRBV18 CASSPSAGGVGYTF